This TCR beta chain was captured by sequencing in a study of OX40 agonist ivuxolimab in advanced cancers. Between the trimmed V and J ends, which lost 7 bases and 1 base, there was a span of 13 bases. Germline CDR1 and CDR2: LNHDA and SQIVND (reference sequence). The CDR3 covers 14 residues. Method: immunoSEQ multiplex PCR; TCRdb's copy keeps in-frame clones and lacks some. The table includes about 61,000 clones, approximately 86% detected once. The clonotype was recovered from an adult with an advanced solid tumor such as melanoma, head and neck, liver or kidney cancer. This chain connects TRBV19 to TRBJ1-1; TRBD1 is a possible D gene (6 bases). Sequences were derived from CD4+ or CD8+ T cells sorted from blood, sampled in a trial of the OX40 agonist ivuxolimab. The CDR3: CASKGGHSNTEAFF. CDR3 DNA sequence: TGTGCCAGTAAGGGGGGACACTCGAACACTGAAGCTTTCTTT.